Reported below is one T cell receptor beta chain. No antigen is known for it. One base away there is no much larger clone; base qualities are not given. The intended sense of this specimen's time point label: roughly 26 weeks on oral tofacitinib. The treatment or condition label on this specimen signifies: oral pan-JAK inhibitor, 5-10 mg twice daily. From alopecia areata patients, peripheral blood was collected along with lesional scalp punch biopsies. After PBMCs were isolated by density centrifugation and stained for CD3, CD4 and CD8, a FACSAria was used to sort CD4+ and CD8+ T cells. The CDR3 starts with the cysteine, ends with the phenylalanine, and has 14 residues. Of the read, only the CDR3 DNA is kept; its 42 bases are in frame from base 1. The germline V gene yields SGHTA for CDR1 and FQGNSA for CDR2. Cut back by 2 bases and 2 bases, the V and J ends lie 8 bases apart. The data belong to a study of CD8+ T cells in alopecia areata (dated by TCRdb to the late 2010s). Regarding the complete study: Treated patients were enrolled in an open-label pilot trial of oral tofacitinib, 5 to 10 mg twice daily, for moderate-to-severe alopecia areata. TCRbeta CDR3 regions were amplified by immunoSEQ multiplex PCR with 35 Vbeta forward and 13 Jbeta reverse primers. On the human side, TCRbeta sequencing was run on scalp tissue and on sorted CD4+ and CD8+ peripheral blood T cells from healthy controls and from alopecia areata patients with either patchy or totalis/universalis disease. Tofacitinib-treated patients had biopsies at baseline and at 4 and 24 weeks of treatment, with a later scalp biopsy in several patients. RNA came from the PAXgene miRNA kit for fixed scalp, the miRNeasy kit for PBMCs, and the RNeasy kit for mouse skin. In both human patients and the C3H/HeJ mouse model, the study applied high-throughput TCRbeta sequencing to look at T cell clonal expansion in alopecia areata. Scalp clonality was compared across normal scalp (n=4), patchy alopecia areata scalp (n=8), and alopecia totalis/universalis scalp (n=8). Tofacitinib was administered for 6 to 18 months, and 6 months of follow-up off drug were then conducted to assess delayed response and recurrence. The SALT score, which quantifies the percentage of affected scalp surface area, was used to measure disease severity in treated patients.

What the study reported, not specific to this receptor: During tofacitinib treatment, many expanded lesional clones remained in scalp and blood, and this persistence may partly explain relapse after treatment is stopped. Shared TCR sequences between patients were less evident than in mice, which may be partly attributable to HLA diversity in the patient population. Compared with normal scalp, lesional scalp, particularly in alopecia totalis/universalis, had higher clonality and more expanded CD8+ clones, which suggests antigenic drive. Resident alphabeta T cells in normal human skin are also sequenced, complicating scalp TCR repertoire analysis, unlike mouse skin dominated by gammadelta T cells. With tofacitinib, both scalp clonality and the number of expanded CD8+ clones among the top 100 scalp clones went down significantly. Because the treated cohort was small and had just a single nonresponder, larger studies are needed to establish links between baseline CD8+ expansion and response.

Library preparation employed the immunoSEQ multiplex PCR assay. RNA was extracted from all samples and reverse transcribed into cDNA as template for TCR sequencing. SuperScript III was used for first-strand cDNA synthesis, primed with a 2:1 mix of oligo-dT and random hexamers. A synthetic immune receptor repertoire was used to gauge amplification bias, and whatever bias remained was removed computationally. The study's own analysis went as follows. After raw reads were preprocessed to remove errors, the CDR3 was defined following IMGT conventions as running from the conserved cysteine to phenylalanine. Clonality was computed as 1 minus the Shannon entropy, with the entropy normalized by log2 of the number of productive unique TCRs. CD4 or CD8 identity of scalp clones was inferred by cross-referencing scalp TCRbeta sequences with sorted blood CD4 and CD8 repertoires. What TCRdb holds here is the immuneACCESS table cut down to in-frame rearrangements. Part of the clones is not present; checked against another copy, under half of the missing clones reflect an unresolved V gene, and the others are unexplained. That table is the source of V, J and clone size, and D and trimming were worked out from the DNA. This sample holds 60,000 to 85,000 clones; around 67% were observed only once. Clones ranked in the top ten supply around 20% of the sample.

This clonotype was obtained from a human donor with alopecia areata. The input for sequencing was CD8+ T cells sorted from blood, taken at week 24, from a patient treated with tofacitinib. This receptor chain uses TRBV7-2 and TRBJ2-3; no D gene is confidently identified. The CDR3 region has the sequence CASSLNAVTDTQYF. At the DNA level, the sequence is TGTGCCAGCAGCTTAAACGCTGTCACAGATACGCAGTATTTT.